The 27 T cell receptor beta chains below were found in one sample sequenced in a study of regulatory T cells in long-lasting Graves disease. Arm-PCR of CDR3 regions and iRepertoire HTBI primers were used to build TCR beta libraries. TCRdb redid the calling of the multiplex PCR reads with MiXCR, one entry per CDR3 protein. This table has about 240,000 distinct CDR3 sequences, just over 20% appearing once. Described time point: newly diagnosed GD, antithyroid drugs for less than 3 months. Extracted PBMC RNA gave rise to the TCR library. The material sequenced was peripheral blood mononuclear cells (PBMCs), taken at new diagnosis, from a patient treated with antithyroid drugs. These receptors came from a female donor with Graves disease.

The sample holds many counts of this clonotype. The chain recombines TRBV7-7 with TRBJ2-1, with D possibly being TRBD1 (7 bases). The CDR3 runs to 17 residues. Germline loops: CDR1 SSHAT, CDR2 FNYEAQ (reference sequence). V dropped 5 bases and J dropped 0 bases, with 17 bases sitting between them. The CDR3 reads CASSPHQGGGSYNEQFF. The CDR3 bases are TGTGCCAGCAGCCCTCACCAGGGGGGAGGCTCCTACAATGAGCAGTTCTTC.

This clonotype was observed a few times. The chain recombines TRBV20-1 with TRBJ1-5; D is undetermined. Per the germline V gene, CDR1 is DFQATT and CDR2 is SNEGSKA (reference sequence). This CDR3 is built from 15 residues. Trimming took 5 bases from V and 7 from J, leaving 21 bases between them. This CDR3 reads CSAPPFEWEDQPQHF. In nucleotides, the CDR3 is TGCAGTGCTCCACCCTTCGAGTGGGAAGACCAGCCCCAGCATTTT.

The rearrangement links TRBV6-2 or TRBV6-3 to TRBJ2-1; tentative D call: TRBD1 (5 bases). This CDR3 contains 16 residues. Germline CDR1 MNHEY, CDR2 SVGEGT. The ends were cut back, 5 bases at V and 8 bases at J, with 22 bases in the middle. CDR3 residues: CASSPRQLRRKDEQFF. The CDR3 DNA is TGTGCCAGCAGTCCCCGACAGTTAAGGCGGAAGGATGAGCAGTTCTTC.

This clonotype came up many times. The chain joins TRBV2 to TRBJ1-5; 10 nucleotides agree with TRBD1. Looked up from germline, CDR1 is SNHLY and CDR2 is FYNNEI. V dropped 6 bases and J dropped 4; count of bases not matched to a gene: 6. The CDR3 is 15 amino acids. The CDR3 DNA sequence: TGTGCCAGCAGACCGCCGGGACAGGGGAATCAGCCCCAGCATTTT. It encodes CASRPPGQGNQPQHF. The complete variable domain, with remaining parts taken from reference TRBV2 and TRBJ1-5, reads EPEVTQTPSHQVTQMGQEVILRCVPISNHLYFYWYRQILGQKVEFLVSFYNNEISEKSEIFDDQFSVERPDGSNFTLKIRSTKLEDSAMYFCASRPPGQGNQPQHFGDGTRLSIL.

This clonotype was seen many times. The chain carries TRBV11-2 and TRBJ2-7; D is undetermined. Trimming cost V 1 base and J 4 bases, with 8 bases left between them. This CDR3 region has 13 residues. Germline CDR1 is SGHAT and CDR2 is FQNNGV. The chain's CDR3 is CASSLVLGYEQYF. CDR3 sequence (DNA): TGTGCCAGCAGCTTAGTCCTGGGTTACGAGCAGTACTTC. The entire variable domain, with the rest obtained from reference TRBV11-2 and TRBJ2-7, is as follows: EAGVAQSPRYKIIEKRQSVAFWCNPISGHATLYWYQQILGQGPKLLIQFQNNGVVDDSQLPKDRFSAERLKGVDSTLKIQPAKLEDSAVYLCASSLVLGYEQYFGPGTRLTVT.

A note on this clonotype: One base away lies a much larger clone, so this may be a sequencing read error. This sequence joins TRBV2 and TRBJ2-7; 10 bases are shared with TRBD2. The CDR3 is 14 residues long. The J segment lost 6 bases and the V segment lost 5 bases, leaving 7 bases of the junction unmatched. The germline V gene has CDR1 SNHLY and CDR2 FYNNEI. The CDR3 coding sequence is TGTGCCAGCAGTTTTTCTAGCGGGAGTTGCGAGCAGTACTTC. Its translation is CASSFSSGSCEQYF.

This clonotype appeared many times. The rearrangement uses TRBV14 and TRBJ2-1; D may be TRBD1 or TRBD2 (5 bases each). Trimming removed 3 bases at V and 4 bases at J, with 13 bases between. The V gene's germline CDR1 is SGHDN and CDR2 FVKESK. This CDR3 has 15 amino acids. This CDR3 is CASSQGDQGYNEQFF. CDR3 coding DNA: TGTGCCAGCAGCCAGGGGGATCAGGGATACAATGAGCAGTTCTTC.

This clonotype has a count of ten or more. This sequence joins TRBV9 and TRBJ2-2; 8 bases fit TRBD2. The germline V gene has CDR1 SGDLS and CDR2 YYNGEE. The J segment lost 4 bases and the V segment lost 4 bases, leaving 9 bases of the junction unmatched. The CDR3 extends over 16 amino acids. The CDR3 is CASSLEGLVRTGELFF. CDR3 sequence (DNA): TGTGCCAGCAGCCTAGAGGGACTAGTTCGCACCGGGGAGCTGTTTTTT.

This clonotype was picked up many times. V and J are TRBV3-1 and TRBJ1-2; tentative D call: TRBD1 (5 bases). The germline V gene encodes CDR1 LGHDT and CDR2 YNNKEL (reference sequence). V lost 7 bases and J 8 bases, leaving 23 bases between the germline ends. The CDR3 extends over 15 amino acids. CDR3 sequence reads: CASTRASGHGGGYTF. The CDR3 coding sequence is TGTGCCAGCACCCGAGCCTCCGGCCACGGGGGGGGCTACACCTTC.

A word on this clonotype: A far bigger clonotype differs at one base, so this is likely a read error. This chain uses TRBV5-1 with TRBJ2-4, with a weak D call TRBD2 (5 bases). This CDR3 is 14 amino acids long. Germline CDR1 SGHRS, CDR2 YFSETQ. In nucleotides, the CDR3 is TGTGTCAGCAGCTTGTCCGGGGTGATGAACATTCAGTACTTC. Encoded protein: CVSSLSGVMNIQYF. Supplemented by reference TRBV5-1 and TRBJ2-4, the full variable domain reads KAGVTQTPRYLIKTRGQQVTLSCSPISGHRSVSWYQQTPGQGLQFLFEYFSETQRNKGNFPGRFSGRQFSNSRSEMNVSTLELGDSALYLCVSSLSGVMNIQYFGAGTRLSVL.

This rearrangement joins TRBV20-1 to TRBJ1-4, with TRBD1 matching 7 bases. The CDR3 is 16 amino acids. Germline-derived CDR1 and CDR2 are DFQATT and SNEGSKA (reference sequence). The junction had 10 bases not matched to a gene; V was cut back by 6 bases and J by 0 bases. CDR3 nucleotides: TGCAGTGCAGCTCGAGGGACAGACCCAACTAATGAAAAACTGTTTTTT. Its protein product is CSAARGTDPTNEKLFF.

This clonotype has ten or more counts. The chain is built from TRBV24-1 and TRBJ2-1, with D perhaps matching TRBD2 (6 bases). The CDR3 consists of 17 residues. Trimming removed 9 bases from V and 0 bases from J, with 20 bases in between. Germline-derived CDR1 and CDR2 are KGHDR and SFDVKD. The chain's CDR3 is CATPPPSRRGSYNEQFF. CDR3 bases: TGTGCCACCCCACCTCCCTCGCGGAGGGGCTCCTACAATGAGCAGTTCTTC.

The chain uses TRBV11-1 and TRBJ2-2, with 8 bases matching TRBD1. Germline V gene data show CDR1 as SGHAT and CDR2 as FQDESV (reference sequence). CDR3 length: 16 residues. The V and J ends lost 5 bases and 2 bases, in that order; junction bases with no gene match: 7. The CDR3 nucleotides read TGTGCCAGCAGCCCAGCAGGACAGGGAAACACCGGGGAGCTGTTTTTT. Translating it yields CASSPAGQGNTGELFF.

The chain employs TRBV6-5 and TRBJ1-1; D not certain. The CDR3 consists of 11 residues. The V gene lost 2 bases and the J gene lost 10 bases, with 8 bases spanning the gap. Germline V lookup: CDR1 MNHEY, CDR2 SVGAGI. The CDR3 spells CASSYPGIAFF. The CDR3 DNA reads as TGTGCCAGCAGTTACCCAGGAATAGCTTTCTTT.

The chain has TRBV15 and TRBJ1-4; no definite D call. CDR1 LNHNV and CDR2 YYDKDF come from the germline V gene (reference sequence). The CDR3 spans 15 residues. The germline V and J ends were trimmed by 4 bases and 0 bases, with 9 bases remaining between them. For the CDR3, the DNA is TGTGCCACCAGCACCCTCTTAGCAACTAATGAAAAACTGTTTTTT. Amino acid sequence: CATSTLLATNEKLFF. Full variable domain (outside the CDR3, taken from reference TRBV15 and TRBJ1-4): DAMVIQNPRYQVTQFGKPVTLSCSQTLNHNVMYWYQQKSSQAPKLLFHYYDKDFNNEADTPDNFQSRRPNTSFCFLDIRSPGLGDTAMYLCATSTLLATNEKLFFGSGTQLSVL.

To note about this clonotype: A read error may explain this, as a much larger clone is one base away. The J gene is TRBJ2-2, the V gene TRBV10-1, with 9 bases lining up with TRBD1. The CDR3 length is 17 residues. Looked up from germline, CDR1 is WNHNN and CDR2 is SYGVQD (reference sequence). The CDR3 DNA sequence: TGTGCCTTCAGTGAGTCGGGACCGGGACAGGGTCCCGGGGAGCTGTTTTTT. Translating it yields CAFSESGPGQGPGELFF.

This clonotype was counted at least ten times. This chain links TRBV6-1 with TRBJ2-4, with 7 positions matching TRBD2. The CDR3 extends over 14 amino acids. Germline CDR1 MNHNS, CDR2 SASEGT. V gave up 7 bases and J gave up 0 bases; unmatched junction bases: 3. CDR3 residues: CASNERGAKNIQYF. The CDR3, as DNA: TGTGCCAGCAACGAGCGGGGAGCCAAAAACATTCAGTACTTC.

DNA of the CDR3: TGCAGTGCCCTAGCAGGGGGGAATTCACCCCTCCACTTT. This gives the protein CSALAGGNSPLHF. The chain couples TRBV20-1 to TRBJ1-6; 7 nucleotides match TRBD1. The CDR3 is 13 amino acids. Germline-derived CDR1 and CDR2 are DFQATT and SNEGSKA (reference sequence). The V segment lost 6 bases and the J segment 7 bases; nucleotides outside the gene matches: 6.

This clonotype was observed many times. The rearrangement links TRBV5-1 to TRBJ1-4; D not certain. The germline gives CDR1 SGHRS, CDR2 YFSETQ. This CDR3 spans 14 amino acids. The V gene lost 7 bases and the J gene lost 5 bases, with 15 bases spanning the gap. The CDR3 coding sequence is TGCGCCAGCTCGAAGACGGAGCAGAATGAAAAACTGTTTTTT. It translates to CASSKTEQNEKLFF.

To note about this clonotype: An end of the junction differs from the germline gene, which may be a read error. The chain has TRBV7-2 and TRBJ2-2; TRBD1 might be the D (6 bases). CDR1 and CDR2 from the germline V gene are SGHTA and FQGNSA. The CDR3 sequence is 16 residues long. CDR3 in DNA: TGCGCCAGCAGCCCCCAGAACAGGGATCCCACCGGGGAGCTGTTTTTT. Protein product: CASSPQNRDPTGELFF. Filled out from reference TRBV7-2 and TRBJ2-2, the complete variable domain reads GAGVSQSPSNKVTEKGKDVELRCDPISGHTALYWYRQSLGQGLEFLIYFQGNSAPDKSGLPSDRFSAERTGGSVSTLTIQRTQQEDSAVYLCASSPQNRDPTGELFFGEGSRLTVL.

The sample holds many counts of this clonotype. V is TRBV6-6 and J is TRBJ2-1; possible D gene TRBD2, 6 bases. Germline assignment: CDR1 MNHNY and CDR2 SVGAGI (reference sequence). The CDR3 contains 14 residues. V was cut by 0 bases and J by 6 bases, with 9 bases left in between. The CDR3 DNA follows: TGTGCCAGCAGTTACTCGGTCGGGGGCAATGAGCAGTTCTTC. This sequence encodes CASSYSVGGNEQFF.

The chain uses TRBV3-1 and TRBJ2-2; possibly TRBD1 for D (6 bases). The CDR3 is made up of 16 amino acids. Trimming cost V 3 bases and J 2 bases, with 13 bases left between them. CDR1 and CDR2 (germline): LGHDT, YNNKEL (reference sequence). CDR3 nucleotides: TGTGCCAGCAGCCATCGGACAGCCAAAAACACCGGGGAGCTGTTTTTT. Residues: CASSHRTAKNTGELFF.

In its sample, this clonotype was seen many times. The chain carries TRBV6-1 and TRBJ2-2; D call uncertain. The CDR3 contains 14 residues. The V end was cut by 5 bases, the J end by 4 bases, with 11 bases between. Per the germline V gene, CDR1 is MNHNS and CDR2 is SASEGT. The CDR3 nucleotides read TGTGCCAGCAGTCGCCACACAGCCACCGGGGAGCTGTTTTTT. It codes for CASSRHTATGELFF.

This clonotype appeared many times. The V and J genes are TRBV20-1 and TRBJ1-2, with a tentative D call TRBD1 (5 bases). V was clipped by 3 bases and J by 4 bases, with 12 bases between them. Germline CDR1 reads DFQATT; CDR2 reads SNEGSKA (reference sequence). This CDR3 comprises 13 residues. The CDR3 sequence is CSARRGTAYGYTF. Here the CDR3 DNA reads TGCAGTGCTAGGAGGGGTACAGCCTATGGCTACACCTTC.

This clonotype has ten or more counts. The J gene is TRBJ1-2, the V gene TRBV4-1; D call uncertain. This CDR3 has 13 amino acids. Trimming cost V 0 bases and J 6 bases, with 8 bases left between them. Germline V gene lookup returns CDR1 MGHRA and CDR2 YSYEKL. The CDR3 sequence is CASSQERVHGYTF. The DNA of the CDR3 is TGCGCCAGCAGCCAAGAACGGGTCCATGGCTACACCTTC.

There are many counts of this clonotype. The chain joins TRBV7-8 to TRBJ2-7; D gene uncertain. CDR3 size: 18 residues. Per germline, CDR1 SGHVS and CDR2 FQNEAQ. The V end lost 2 bases, the J end lost 1 base, and 21 bases lay between the germline ends. CDR3 sequence (DNA): TGTGCCAGCAGCTTATGGCCCCCCCAGGAGCTCGAATCCTACGAGCAGTACTTC. This gives the protein CASSLWPPQELESYEQYF.

This clonotype appeared many times. The chain joins TRBV20-1 to TRBJ2-1, with 9 positions matching TRBD2. V dropped 3 bases and J dropped 9; count of bases not matched to a gene: 15. This CDR3 has 16 amino acids. From germline, CDR1 is DFQATT and CDR2 SNEGSKA (reference sequence). This chain's CDR3 is CSASSVAGEARGEQFF. CDR3 coding DNA: TGCAGTGCTAGTAGTGTAGCGGGAGAGGCTAGGGGTGAGCAGTTCTTC.